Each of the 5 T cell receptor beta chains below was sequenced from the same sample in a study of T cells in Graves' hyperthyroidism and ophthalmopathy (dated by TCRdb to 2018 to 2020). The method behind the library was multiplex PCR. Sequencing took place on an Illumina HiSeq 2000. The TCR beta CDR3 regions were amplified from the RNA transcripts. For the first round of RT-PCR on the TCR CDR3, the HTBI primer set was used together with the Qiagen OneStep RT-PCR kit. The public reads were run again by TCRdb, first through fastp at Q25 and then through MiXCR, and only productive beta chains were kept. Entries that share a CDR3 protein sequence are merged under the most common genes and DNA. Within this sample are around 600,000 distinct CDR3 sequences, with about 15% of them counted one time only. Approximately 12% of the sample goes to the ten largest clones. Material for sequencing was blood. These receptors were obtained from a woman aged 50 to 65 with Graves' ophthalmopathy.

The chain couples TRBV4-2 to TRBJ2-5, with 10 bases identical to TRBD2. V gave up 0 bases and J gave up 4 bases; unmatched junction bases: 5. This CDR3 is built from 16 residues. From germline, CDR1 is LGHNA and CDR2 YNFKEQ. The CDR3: CASSQDGLAGGETQYF. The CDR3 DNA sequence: TGTGCCAGCAGCCAAGATGGATTAGCGGGAGGAGAGACCCAGTACTTC.

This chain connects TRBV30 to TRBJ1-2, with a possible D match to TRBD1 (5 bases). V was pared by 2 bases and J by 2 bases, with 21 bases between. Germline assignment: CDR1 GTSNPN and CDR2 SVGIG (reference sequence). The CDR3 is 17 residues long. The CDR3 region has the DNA TGTGCCTGGAGTCTTCGCGGGGGTATGTTAGGGAACTATGGCTACACCTTC. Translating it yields CAWSLRGGMLGNYGYTF.

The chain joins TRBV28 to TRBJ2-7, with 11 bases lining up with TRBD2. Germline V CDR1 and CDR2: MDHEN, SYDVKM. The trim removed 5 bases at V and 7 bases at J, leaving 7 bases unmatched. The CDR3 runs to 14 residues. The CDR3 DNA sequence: TGTGCCAGCAGTGAAACTAGCGGGAGCAGGGAGCAGTACTTC. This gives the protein CASSETSGSREQYF.

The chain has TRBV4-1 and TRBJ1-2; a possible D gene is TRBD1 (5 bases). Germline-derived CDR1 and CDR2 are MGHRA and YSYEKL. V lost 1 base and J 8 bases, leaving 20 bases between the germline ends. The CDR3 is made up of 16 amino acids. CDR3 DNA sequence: TGCGCCAGCAGCCAAGTGGGGGAGACGGGGATCCGCGGCTACACCTTC. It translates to CASSQVGETGIRGYTF.

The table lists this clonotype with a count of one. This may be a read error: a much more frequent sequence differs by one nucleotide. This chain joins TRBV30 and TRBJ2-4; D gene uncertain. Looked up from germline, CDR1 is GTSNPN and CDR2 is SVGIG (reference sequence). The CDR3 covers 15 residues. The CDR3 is CAWRKDGLAKNTQYF. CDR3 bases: TGTGCCTGGAGGAAAGACGGATTAGCCAAAAACACTCAGTACTTC.